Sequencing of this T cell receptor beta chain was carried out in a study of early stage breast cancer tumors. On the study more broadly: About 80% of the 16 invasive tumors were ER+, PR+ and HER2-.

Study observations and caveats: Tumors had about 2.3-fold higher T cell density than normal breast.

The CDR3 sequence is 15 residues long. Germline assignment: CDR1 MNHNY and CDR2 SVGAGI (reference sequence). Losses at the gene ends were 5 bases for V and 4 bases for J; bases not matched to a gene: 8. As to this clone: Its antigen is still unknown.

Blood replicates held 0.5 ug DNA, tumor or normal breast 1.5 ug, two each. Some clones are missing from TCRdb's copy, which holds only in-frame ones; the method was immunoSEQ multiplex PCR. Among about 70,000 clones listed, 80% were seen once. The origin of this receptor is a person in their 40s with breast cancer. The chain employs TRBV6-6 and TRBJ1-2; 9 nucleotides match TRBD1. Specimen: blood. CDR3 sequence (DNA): TGTGCCAGCAGTCCAACAGGGGGCGCCGGCTATGGCTACACCTTC. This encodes CASSPTGGAGYGYTF.